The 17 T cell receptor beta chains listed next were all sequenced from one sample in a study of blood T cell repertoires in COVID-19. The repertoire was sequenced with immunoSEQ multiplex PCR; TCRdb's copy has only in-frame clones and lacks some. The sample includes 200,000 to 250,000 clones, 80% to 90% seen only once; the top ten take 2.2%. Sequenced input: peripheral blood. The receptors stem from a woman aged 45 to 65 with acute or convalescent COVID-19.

The CDR3 DNA is TGTGCCAGTAGCTTCGGGACTAGCGGGGAGACGCAGTATTTT. This codes for CASSFGTSGETQYF. The chain carries TRBV19 and TRBJ2-3; 13 bases are shared with TRBD2. The CDR3 runs to 14 residues. The trim removed 6 bases at V and 9 bases at J, leaving 6 bases unmatched. Germline V gene lookup returns CDR1 LNHDA and CDR2 SQIVND (reference sequence).

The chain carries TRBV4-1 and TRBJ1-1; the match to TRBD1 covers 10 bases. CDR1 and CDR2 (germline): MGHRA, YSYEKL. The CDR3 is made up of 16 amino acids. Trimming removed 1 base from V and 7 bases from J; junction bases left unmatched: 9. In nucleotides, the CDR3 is TGCGCCAGCAGCCAAGGTTGGGACAGGGGAATCAGTGAAGCTTTCTTT. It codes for CASSQGWDRGISEAFF.

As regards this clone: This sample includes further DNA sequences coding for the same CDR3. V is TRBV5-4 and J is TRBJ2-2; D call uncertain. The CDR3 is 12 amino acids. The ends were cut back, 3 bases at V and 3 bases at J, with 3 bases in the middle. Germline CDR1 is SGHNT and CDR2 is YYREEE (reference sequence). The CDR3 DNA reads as TGTGCCAGCAGCTCGTACACCGGGGAGCTGTTTTTT. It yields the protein CASSSYTGELFF.

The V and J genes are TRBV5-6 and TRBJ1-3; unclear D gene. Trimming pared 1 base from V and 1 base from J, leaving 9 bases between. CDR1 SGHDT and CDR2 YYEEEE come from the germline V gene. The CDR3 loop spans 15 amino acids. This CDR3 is CASSLSGLSGNTIYF. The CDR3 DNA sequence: TGTGCCAGCAGCTTGAGCGGTCTATCTGGAAACACCATATATTTT.

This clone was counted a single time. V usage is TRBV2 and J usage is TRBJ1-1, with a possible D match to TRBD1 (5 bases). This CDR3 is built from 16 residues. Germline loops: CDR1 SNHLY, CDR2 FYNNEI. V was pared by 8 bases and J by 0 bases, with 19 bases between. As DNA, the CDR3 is TGTGCCAGCCTAATGGGGCTAGCGGAGGTGAACACTGAAGCTTTCTTT. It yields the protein CASLMGLAEVNTEAFF.

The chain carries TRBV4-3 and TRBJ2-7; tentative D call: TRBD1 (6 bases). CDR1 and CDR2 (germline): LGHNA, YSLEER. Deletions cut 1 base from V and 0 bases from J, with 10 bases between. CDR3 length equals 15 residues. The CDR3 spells CASSQGTGTSYEQYF. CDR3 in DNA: TGCGCCAGCAGCCAAGGCACAGGGACCTCCTACGAGCAGTACTTC.

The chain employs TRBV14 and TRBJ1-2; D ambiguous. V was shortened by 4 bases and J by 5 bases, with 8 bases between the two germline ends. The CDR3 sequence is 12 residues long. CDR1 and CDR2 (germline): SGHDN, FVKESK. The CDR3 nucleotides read TGTGCCAGCAGCCGGAGTGTGTATGGCTACACCTTC. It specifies CASSRSVYGYTF.

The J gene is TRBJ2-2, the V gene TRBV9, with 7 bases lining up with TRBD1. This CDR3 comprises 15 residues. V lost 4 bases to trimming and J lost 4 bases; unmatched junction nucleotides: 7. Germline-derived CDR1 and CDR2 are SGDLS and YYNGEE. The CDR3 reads CASSPRTGVTGELFF. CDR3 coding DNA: TGTGCCAGCAGCCCACGTACAGGGGTCACCGGGGAGCTGTTTTTT. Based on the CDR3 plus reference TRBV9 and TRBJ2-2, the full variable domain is DSGVTQTPKHLITATGQRVTLRCSPRSGDLSVYWYQQSLDQGLQFLIQYYNGEERAKGNILERFSAQQFPDLHSELNLSSLELGDSALYFCASSPRTGVTGELFFGEGSRLTVL.

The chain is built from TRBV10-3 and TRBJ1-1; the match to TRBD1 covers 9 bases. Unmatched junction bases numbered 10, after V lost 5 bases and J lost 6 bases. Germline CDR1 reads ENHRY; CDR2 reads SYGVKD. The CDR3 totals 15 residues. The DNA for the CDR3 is TGTGCCATCAGTCATACGGGACAGGGCAGCCCTGAAGCTTTCTTT. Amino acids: CAISHTGQGSPEAFF.

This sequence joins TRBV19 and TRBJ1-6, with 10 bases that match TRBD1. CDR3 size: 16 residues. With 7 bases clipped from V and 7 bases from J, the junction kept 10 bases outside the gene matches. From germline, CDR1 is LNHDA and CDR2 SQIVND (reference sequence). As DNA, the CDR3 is TGTGCCAGTAACATACCAGGGGACAGGGGAAATTCACCCCTCCACTTT. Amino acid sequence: CASNIPGDRGNSPLHF.

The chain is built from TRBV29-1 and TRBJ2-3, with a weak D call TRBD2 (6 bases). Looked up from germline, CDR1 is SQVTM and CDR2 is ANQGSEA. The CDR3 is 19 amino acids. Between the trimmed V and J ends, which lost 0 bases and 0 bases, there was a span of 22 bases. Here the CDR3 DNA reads TGCAGCGTTGAAGATTGGACGGGAGAAGGACTGGGGAGCACAGATACGCAGTATTTT. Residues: CSVEDWTGEGLGSTDTQYF.

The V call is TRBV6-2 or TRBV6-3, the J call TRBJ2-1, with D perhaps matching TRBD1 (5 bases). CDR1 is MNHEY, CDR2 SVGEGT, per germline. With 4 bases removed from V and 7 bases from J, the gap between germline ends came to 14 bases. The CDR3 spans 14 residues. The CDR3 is CASSLSKGQNEQFF. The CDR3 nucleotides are TGTGCCAGCAGTTTGTCCAAAGGACAAAATGAGCAGTTCTTC.

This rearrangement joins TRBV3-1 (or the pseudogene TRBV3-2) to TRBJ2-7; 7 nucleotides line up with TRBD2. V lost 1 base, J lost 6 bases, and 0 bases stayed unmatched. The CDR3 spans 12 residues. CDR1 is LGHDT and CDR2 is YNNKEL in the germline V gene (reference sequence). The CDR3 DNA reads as TGTGCCAGCAGCCAAGGGACTAGCGAGCAGTACTTC. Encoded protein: CASSQGTSEQYF.

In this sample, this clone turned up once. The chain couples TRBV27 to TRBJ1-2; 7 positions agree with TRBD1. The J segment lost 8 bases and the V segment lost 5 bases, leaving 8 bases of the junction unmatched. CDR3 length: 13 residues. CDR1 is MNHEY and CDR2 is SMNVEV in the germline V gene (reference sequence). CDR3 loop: CASSQPTGKGYTF. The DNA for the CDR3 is TGTGCCAGCAGTCAACCGACAGGGAAGGGCTACACCTTC.

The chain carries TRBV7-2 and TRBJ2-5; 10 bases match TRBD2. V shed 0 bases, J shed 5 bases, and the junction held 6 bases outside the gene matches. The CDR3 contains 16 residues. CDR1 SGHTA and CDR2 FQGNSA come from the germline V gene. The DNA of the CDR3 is TGTGCCAGCAGCTTAGCCAGCGGGAGGGCCCGGGAGACCCAGTACTTC. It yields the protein CASSLASGRARETQYF.

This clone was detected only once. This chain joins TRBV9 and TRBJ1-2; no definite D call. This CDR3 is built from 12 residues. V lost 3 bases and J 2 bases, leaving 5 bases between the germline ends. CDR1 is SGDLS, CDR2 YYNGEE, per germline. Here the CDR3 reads CASSGANYGYTF. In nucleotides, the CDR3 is TGTGCCAGCAGCGGGGCCAACTATGGCTACACCTTC.

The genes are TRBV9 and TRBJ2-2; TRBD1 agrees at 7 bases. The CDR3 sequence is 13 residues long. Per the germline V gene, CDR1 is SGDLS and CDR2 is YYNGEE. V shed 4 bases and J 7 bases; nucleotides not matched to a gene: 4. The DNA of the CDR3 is TGTGCCAGCAGCCCCACAGGGGTCGGGGAGCTGTTTTTT. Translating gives CASSPTGVGELFF.